These 26 T cell receptor beta chains were sequenced from one sample in a study of blood T cell repertoires in COVID-19. The protocol was immunoSEQ multiplex PCR, while the TCRdb copy is restricted to in-frame clones and leaves out a portion. The data show approximately 180,000 clones, over 60% seen once. Sequenced sample: peripheral blood. Receptor source: a woman between 65 and 79 years old with acute or convalescent COVID-19.

The chain carries TRBV24-1 and TRBJ2-2, with 11 bases identical to TRBD2. Losses at the gene ends were 4 bases for V and 0 bases for J; bases not matched to a gene: 3. CDR1 is KGHDR and CDR2 is SFDVKD in the germline V gene. CDR3 length equals 17 residues. The CDR3 DNA reads TGTGCCACCAGTGACTCTAGCGGGAGGTCGAACACCGGGGAGCTGTTTTTT. Translated: CATSDSSGRSNTGELFF.

The V call is TRBV27, the J call TRBJ1-6, with 7 bases fitting TRBD1. Germline CDR1 reads MNHEY; CDR2 reads SMNVEV (reference sequence). CDR3 length: 20 amino acids. Losses at the gene ends were 4 bases for V and 8 bases for J; bases not matched to a gene: 23. The CDR3: CASSSRGGVMKPGLDSPLHF. CDR3 DNA sequence: TGTGCCAGCAGTTCACGAGGGGGCGTGATGAAACCAGGCTTAGATTCACCCCTCCACTTT.

The rearrangement links TRBV3-1 (or the pseudogene TRBV3-2) to TRBJ2-3, with 9 nucleotides matching TRBD2. Germline CDR1 reads LGHDT; CDR2 reads YNNKEL (reference sequence). The CDR3 contains 18 residues. V trimming: 0 bases; J trimming: 1 base; junction bases outside the gene matches: 8. The CDR3 coding sequence is TGTGCCAGCAGCCAAGAGGGGTTCGCGGGAGGGGGCACAGATACGCAGTATTTT. Amino acids: CASSQEGFAGGGTDTQYF.

This clone was counted a few times. The chain uses TRBV12-3 or TRBV12-4 and TRBJ1-2; possibly TRBD1 for D (5 bases). Trimming took off 2 bases at V and 3 bases at J, with 7 bases between the two ends. CDR3 length: 13 amino acids. CDR3 sequence (DNA): TGTGCCAGCAGTTTATTCAGGGACTATGGCTACACCTTC. Translating gives CASSLFRDYGYTF.

V usage is TRBV19 and J usage is TRBJ2-3; D not resolved. This CDR3 has 17 amino acids. The V gene lost 1 base and the J gene lost 3 bases, with 17 bases spanning the gap. Germline lookup yields CDR1 LNHDA and CDR2 SQIVND (reference sequence). The CDR3 DNA sequence: TGTGCCAGTAGTATAGGCCGACTCCGGAGAACGACAGATACGCAGTATTTT. It specifies CASSIGRLRRTTDTQYF.

The V call is TRBV25-1, the J call TRBJ2-3; TRBD1 is a possible D gene (6 bases). Trimming stripped 5 bases from V and 7 bases from J, with 22 bases between. The CDR3 is made up of 16 amino acids. The germline CDR1 and CDR2 sequences are MGHDK and SYGVNS. As DNA, the CDR3 is TGTGCCAGCAGTCTGCTATTAGCTCCAGGGGTACATACGCAGTATTTT. Translation gives CASSLLLAPGVHTQYF.

This clone showed up just a few times. The V and J genes are TRBV7-3 and TRBJ2-2; 10 bases are shared with TRBD2. The trim removed 4 bases at V and 1 base at J, leaving 15 bases unmatched. Germline assignment: CDR1 SGHTA and CDR2 FQGTGA. The CDR3 extends over 20 amino acids. CDR3 sequence (DNA): TGTGCCAGCAGCTCCCGCGGGGGAGCGGGAGGGCCGGGGAACACCGGGGAGCTGTTTTTT. Encoded protein: CASSSRGGAGGPGNTGELFF.

There are a few counts of this clone. Sequence at one end of the junction differs from germline and may be a read error. Other DNA sequences in the sample encode the same CDR3. This sequence joins TRBV6-6 and TRBJ1-5; D gene unclear. The CDR3 covers 15 residues. Germline CDR1 is MNHNY and CDR2 is SVGAGI (reference sequence). CDR3: CASRTTQEGNQPQHF. Here the CDR3 DNA reads TGTGCCAGCAGAACGACCCAGGAGGGTAATCAACCCCAGCATTTT.

This chain uses TRBV30 with TRBJ2-7; TRBD1 might be the D (6 bases). V was trimmed by 5 bases and J by 2 bases, leaving 19 bases between them. This CDR3 is 15 amino acids long. Germline assignment: CDR1 GTSNPN and CDR2 SVGIG (reference sequence). The CDR3 DNA sequence: TGTGCCTGGTCTAAGGGGGTTGGCTGGGCCTACGAGCAGTACTTC. This gives the protein CAWSKGVGWAYEQYF.

This clone occurred a few times. V and J are TRBV11-2 and TRBJ2-1, with TRBD2 identical over 8 bases. The CDR3 runs to 15 residues. Germline CDR1 SGHAT, CDR2 FQNNGV. V lost 8 bases and J lost 6; bases outside the gene matches: 12. CDR3 sequence: CASAPIAGRANEQFF. The CDR3, as DNA: TGTGCCAGCGCGCCGATAGCGGGACGTGCCAATGAGCAGTTCTTC.

The chain couples TRBV30 to TRBJ1-1; 7 nucleotides align to TRBD1. Trimming took 0 bases from V and 0 from J; bases not matched to a gene: 13. Germline assignment: CDR1 GTSNPN and CDR2 SVGIG (reference sequence). The CDR3 sequence is 18 residues long. This chain's CDR3 is CAWSVNRDSFDMNTEAFF. The CDR3, as DNA: TGTGCCTGGAGTGTTAATAGGGACAGCTTCGATATGAACACTGAAGCTTTCTTT.

The chain uses TRBV19 and TRBJ2-7; D perhaps matches TRBD2 (6 bases). CDR1 and CDR2 (germline): LNHDA, SQIVND (reference sequence). With 5 bases removed from V and 2 bases from J, the gap between germline ends came to 16 bases. The CDR3 consists of 15 residues. CDR3 in DNA: TGTGCCAGTAGTCCCGAAGTCGGCGGGGCCTACGAGCAGTACTTC. Translated, it gives CASSPEVGGAYEQYF. Combining the CDR3 with reference TRBV19 and TRBJ2-7 gives the whole variable domain DGGITQSPKYLFRKEGQNVTLSCEQNLNHDAMYWYRQDPGQGLRLIYYSQIVNDFQKGDIAEGYSVSREKKESFPLTVTSAQKNPTAFYLCASSPEVGGAYEQYFGPGTRLTVT.

This clone was counted a few times. The chain recombines TRBV5-5 with TRBJ2-7; maybe TRBD1 (6 bases). V dropped 1 base and J dropped 5 bases, with 16 bases sitting between them. Germline V lookup: CDR1 SGHKS, CDR2 YYEKEE (reference sequence). The CDR3 is 15 residues long. Here the CDR3 DNA reads TGTGCCAGCAGCTTGTTGCAGGGGTTGACTGACGAGCAGTACTTC. Protein: CASSLLQGLTDEQYF.

The J gene is TRBJ2-1, the V gene TRBV7-3, with TRBD2 matching 8 bases. This CDR3 contains 14 residues. Germline V gene data show CDR1 as SGHTA and CDR2 as FQGTGA. V lost 5 bases and J lost 7; bases outside the gene matches: 7. In DNA, the CDR3 is TGTGCCAGCAGCCCCGGGACTAGAAATAATGAGCAGTTCTTC. The encoded protein is CASSPGTRNNEQFF. Full variable domain (remainder filled in from reference TRBV7-3 and TRBJ2-1): GAGVSQTPSNKVTEKGKYVELRCDPISGHTALYWYRQSLGQGPEFLIYFQGTGAADDSGLPNDRFFAVRPEGSVSTLKIQRTERGDSAVYLCASSPGTRNNEQFFGPGTRLTVL.

This clone came up a few times. The J gene is TRBJ2-7, the V gene TRBV11-3; weak D call: TRBD1 (5 bases). Germline assignment: CDR1 SGHNT and CDR2 YENEEA. This CDR3 contains 13 residues. V dropped 3 bases and J dropped 3 bases, with 9 bases sitting between them. The CDR3 coding sequence is TGTGCCAGCAGCTTTGGCACAGGCTACGAGCAGTACTTC. This codes for CASSFGTGYEQYF.

This chain joins TRBV30 and TRBJ2-7; perhaps TRBD2 as D (6 bases). Germline loops: CDR1 GTSNPN, CDR2 SVGIG (reference sequence). This CDR3 spans 13 amino acids. V was cut by 3 bases and J by 4 bases, with 13 bases left in between. The DNA of the CDR3 is TGTGCCTGGAGGCCAACGGGGGAGTACGAGCAGTACTTC. Translating gives CAWRPTGEYEQYF.

The table lists this clone with a few counts. The chain joins TRBV14 to TRBJ2-1; 10 positions match TRBD2. CDR3 length: 17 amino acids. Germline CDR1 reads SGHDN; CDR2 reads FVKESK. J gave up 8 bases and V 1 base, and 11 bases lay outside the gene matches. The CDR3, as DNA: TGTGCCAGCAGCCAAGTACAGCGGGAGGGCCTAGTCGATGAGCAGTTCTTC. Protein sequence: CASSQVQREGLVDEQFF. The variable domain in full, completed from reference TRBV14 and TRBJ2-1, reads EAGVTQFPSHSVIEKGQTVTLRCDPISGHDNLYWYRRVMGKEIKFLLHFVKESKQDESGMPNNRFLAERTGGTYSTLKVQPAELEDSGVYFCASSQVQREGLVDEQFFGPGTRLTVL.

This clone showed up many times. The chain has TRBV4-2 and TRBJ2-1, with 7 bases fitting TRBD2. Trimming took 0 bases from V and 9 from J; bases not matched to a gene: 2. CDR1 is LGHNA and CDR2 is YNFKEQ in the germline V gene. CDR3 length: 13 amino acids. The CDR3 DNA follows: TGTGCCAGCAGCCAAGATCCGGGAGGTGAGCAGTTCTTC. This sequence encodes CASSQDPGGEQFF.

V usage is TRBV19 and J usage is TRBJ2-3; D possibly corresponds to TRBD2 (5 bases). Germline V gives CDR1 LNHDA, CDR2 SQIVND (reference sequence). This CDR3 is built from 13 residues. V lost 1 base, J lost 3 bases, and 5 bases lay in between. CDR3 coding DNA: TGTGCCAGTAGTATAGCGGGAACAGATACGCAGTATTTT. This encodes CASSIAGTDTQYF. The full variable domain, its missing parts supplied by reference TRBV19 and TRBJ2-3, is DGGITQSPKYLFRKEGQNVTLSCEQNLNHDAMYWYRQDPGQGLRLIYYSQIVNDFQKGDIAEGYSVSREKKESFPLTVTSAQKNPTAFYLCASSIAGTDTQYFGPGTRLTVL.

The chain recombines TRBV11-2 with TRBJ2-2, with D unclear. Germline CDR1 and CDR2: SGHAT and FQNNGV. V lost 1 base and J 1 base, leaving 16 bases between the germline ends. The length of the CDR3 is 18 residues. The CDR3 coding sequence is TGTGCCAGCAGCTTAGTACGCCTGAGTCGAAAGAACACCGGGGAGCTGTTTTTT. Residues: CASSLVRLSRKNTGELFF.

This clone has just a few counts. CDR3 in DNA: TGTGCCAGCAGCCAACAGGCTACTTCACCCCTCCACTTT. It encodes CASSQQATSPLHF. The rearrangement joins TRBV7-3 to TRBJ1-6, with a possible D match to TRBD1 (5 bases). Trimming cost V 5 bases and J 9 bases, with 11 bases left between them. This CDR3 is 13 amino acids long. Germline V gene sequence: CDR1 SGHTA, CDR2 FQGTGA.

V and J are TRBV7-2 and TRBJ2-7; tentatively, D is TRBD1 (5 bases). Trimming took 5 bases from V and 6 from J, leaving 17 bases between them. Germline V gene sequence: CDR1 SGHTA, CDR2 FQGNSA. The length of the CDR3 is 14 residues. The CDR3 nucleotides read TGTGCCAGCAGCCCAGGGCATTCGGTCGCCGAGCAGTACTTC. Protein: CASSPGHSVAEQYF.

The chain joins TRBV15 to TRBJ2-5, with 9 bases fitting TRBD1. Trimming took 3 bases from V and 4 from J; bases not matched to a gene: 3. The CDR3 is 14 amino acids. Germline V CDR1 and CDR2: LNHNV, YYDKDF (reference sequence). The CDR3 is CATSRDRGIETQYF. CDR3 sequence (DNA): TGTGCCACCAGCAGGGACAGGGGAATAGAGACCCAGTACTTC. The complete variable domain, with remaining parts taken from reference TRBV15 and TRBJ2-5, reads DAMVIQNPRYQVTQFGKPVTLSCSQTLNHNVMYWYQQKSSQAPKLLFHYYDKDFNNEADTPDNFQSRRPNTSFCFLDIRSPGLGDTAMYLCATSRDRGIETQYFGPGTRLLVL.

This chain uses TRBV7-9 with TRBJ1-3; D not resolved. The CDR3 runs to 16 residues. The ends were cut back, 1 base at V and 0 bases at J, with 10 bases in the middle. From germline, CDR1 is SEHNR and CDR2 FQNEAQ (reference sequence). CDR3 sequence: CASSLGVWSSGNTIYF. CDR3 DNA: TGTGCCAGCAGCTTAGGGGTCTGGAGCTCTGGAAACACCATATATTTT.

The chain is built from TRBV6-1 and TRBJ2-5; D may be TRBD1 (6 bases). The CDR3 runs to 15 residues. V was pared by 3 bases and J by 3 bases, with 14 bases between. Germline assignment: CDR1 MNHNS and CDR2 SASEGT. The CDR3 region has the DNA TGTGCCAGCAGTGAGCTGCGGACAGAAAAAGAGACCCAGTACTTC. This sequence encodes CASSELRTEKETQYF.

The V and J genes are TRBV19 and TRBJ2-3; TRBD1 agrees at 11 bases. The length of the CDR3 is 15 residues. Germline CDR1 LNHDA, CDR2 SQIVND (reference sequence). After removal of 5 bases from V and 9 bases from J, the junction contained 10 bases not matched to a gene. The CDR3 region is CASSAAGTGGRTQYF. CDR3 DNA sequence: TGTGCCAGTAGTGCCGCCGGGACAGGGGGGCGCACGCAGTATTTT.